A single sample gave rise to the 18 T cell receptor beta chains below, sequenced in a study of T cells in Graves' hyperthyroidism and ophthalmopathy. Amplified regions were TCR beta CDR3 sequences from RNA transcripts. When the TCR CDR3 underwent first-round RT-PCR, the HTBI primer set was used. One entry per CDR3 protein results from TCRdb running MiXCR on the multiplex PCR reads. The sample records 500,000 to 800,000 distinct CDR3 sequences, 45% being singletons. Sequenced: peripheral blood or thyroid tissue (not recorded which). The receptors here all came from an adult man with Graves' disease, either hyperthyroidism or ophthalmopathy (not recorded which).

The V call is TRBV29-1, the J call TRBJ2-5, with D possibly TRBD2 on 5 matching bases. The germline V and J ends were trimmed by 6 bases and 3 bases, with 14 bases remaining between them. Germline lookup yields CDR1 SQVTM and CDR2 ANQGSEA. CDR3 length equals 13 residues. The CDR3 spells CSVPTISEETQYF. The CDR3 DNA is TGCAGCGTACCGACTATTTCCGAAGAGACCCAGTACTTC.

This clonotype was counted a few times. This chain joins TRBV7-8 and TRBJ1-5; D is possibly TRBD1 (6 bases). The germline gives CDR1 SGHVS, CDR2 FQNEAQ. V lost 1 base and J 2 bases, leaving 12 bases between the germline ends. The CDR3 loop spans 16 amino acids. CDR3 sequence (DNA): TGTGCCAGCAGCTTAGGGGGCAGGGGTGGCAATCAGCCCCAGCATTTT. The encoded protein is CASSLGGRGGNQPQHF.

This clonotype has more than one count but fewer than ten. J is TRBJ1-5 and V is TRBV7-2; 8 nucleotides line up with TRBD1. Trimming at V came to 2 bases and at J to 1 base, leaving 1 base not matched to a gene. CDR1 and CDR2 from the germline V gene are SGHTA and FQGNSA. The CDR3 length is 15 residues. CDR3 residues: CASSLNRGSNQPQHF. In DNA, the CDR3 is TGTGCCAGCAGCTTAAACAGGGGGAGCAATCAGCCCCAGCATTTT.

About this clonotype: A read error may explain this, as a much larger clone is one base away. The chain carries TRBV20-1 and TRBJ1-4, with D possibly matching TRBD1 (6 bases). This CDR3 contains 11 residues. Germline assignment: CDR1 DFQATT and CDR2 SNEGSKA (reference sequence). The CDR3, as DNA: TGCAGTGCTATTAGGGGGGAAAAACTGCTTTTT. This encodes CSAIRGEKLLF.

This clonotype was observed a few times. This chain links TRBV11-1 with TRBJ2-7, with 10 bases lining up with TRBD1. The V and J ends lost 3 bases and 5 bases, in that order; junction bases with no gene match: 7. The CDR3 runs to 15 residues. Per germline, CDR1 SGHAT and CDR2 FQDESV (reference sequence). CDR3 bases: TGTGCCAGCAGCTTCCGGGACAGGGGTGTGGACGAGCAGTACTTC. Protein: CASSFRDRGVDEQYF.

This clonotype was detected a few times. No conserved phenylalanine or tryptophan is present at the end of the CDR3, so a read error is the likely explanation. This chain links TRBV14 with TRBJ1-2; no clear D. Germline V lookup: CDR1 SGHDN, CDR2 FVKESK. The CDR3 is 13 amino acids. Trimming pared 0 bases from V and 4 bases from J, leaving 6 bases between. The CDR3 is CASSQDSAYGYTL. Written as DNA, the CDR3 is TGTGCCAGCAGCCAAGATAGCGCCTATGGCTACACCCTC.

This clonotype came up many times. This chain joins TRBV6-5 and TRBJ1-6, with D hard to call. CDR1 is MNHEY, CDR2 SVGAGI, per germline. V was shortened by 0 bases and J by 9 bases, with 15 bases between the two germline ends. The CDR3 has 16 residues. CDR3 sequence reads: CASSYSTAKGTSPLHF. The CDR3 nucleotides are TGTGCCAGCAGTTACTCGACGGCTAAGGGTACTTCACCCCTCCACTTT.

The genes are TRBV7-9 and TRBJ1-6; the D is unclear. CDR3 length: 13 residues. Germline-derived CDR1 and CDR2 are SEHNR and FQNEAQ (reference sequence). Trimming pared 2 bases from V and 7 bases from J, leaving 6 bases between. The CDR3 coding sequence is TGTGCCAGCAGCTTACAGCCAAATTCACCCCTCCACTTT. It translates to CASSLQPNSPLHF.

As concerns this clonotype: The junction departs from the called germline gene at one end, perhaps through a read error. This chain links TRBV5-1 with TRBJ1-1; TRBD1 agrees at 10 bases. Germline CDR1 reads SGHRS; CDR2 reads YFSETQ. The CDR3 is made up of 17 amino acids. Here the CDR3 reads CASSLARTGGTNTEAFF. CDR3 nucleotide sequence: TGTGCCAGCAGCTTGGCCCGGACAGGGGGAACGAACACTGAAGCTTTCTTT.

V usage is TRBV7-6 and J usage is TRBJ2-7, with 15 positions matching TRBD2. The CDR3 has 15 amino acids. V shed 4 bases, J shed 6 bases, and the junction held 4 bases outside the gene matches. Per germline, CDR1 SGHVS and CDR2 FNYEAQ. CDR3 sequence (DNA): TGTGCCAGCAGCTCCTGGACTAGCGGGAGGGTCGAGCAGTACTTC. Amino acid sequence: CASSSWTSGRVEQYF.

The genes are TRBV19 and TRBJ1-2, with D perhaps TRBD1 (5 bases). The germline V gene encodes CDR1 LNHDA and CDR2 SQIVND (reference sequence). The CDR3 is 13 residues long. The germline V and J ends were trimmed by 9 bases and 4 bases, with 15 bases remaining between them. DNA of the CDR3: TGTGCCAGCACTACGACAGCAGGCTATGGCTACACCTTC. It encodes CASTTTAGYGYTF.

V usage is TRBV29-1 and J usage is TRBJ2-5, with TRBD2 identical over 7 bases. Germline CDR1 SQVTM, CDR2 ANQGSEA. This CDR3 has 13 amino acids. V was clipped by 5 bases and J by 1 base; unmatched bases: 4. The CDR3 loop reads CSVKGGLQETQYF. The CDR3 DNA sequence: TGCAGCGTTAAGGGAGGGCTCCAAGAGACCCAGTACTTC.

This clonotype was recorded once. V gene TRBV4-2 combines with J gene TRBJ1-6; 9 bases map to TRBD1. The trim removed 5 bases at V and 8 bases at J, leaving 16 bases unmatched. The CDR3 spans 18 residues. Germline V gene sequence: CDR1 LGHNA, CDR2 YNFKEQ. The CDR3 spells CASSSHDLQGAGDSPLHF. The DNA of the CDR3 is TGTGCCAGCAGCTCGCACGACCTACAGGGGGCAGGCGATTCACCCCTCCACTTT.

The chain is built from TRBV6-1 and TRBJ1-6; no clear D. CDR3 length: 14 amino acids. Germline V lookup: CDR1 MNHNS, CDR2 SASEGT. V lost 6 bases to trimming and J lost 3 bases, with 9 bases between them. For the CDR3, the DNA is TGTGCCAGCAGCGACCCGTTCTATAATTCACCCCTCCACTTT. Translating it yields CASSDPFYNSPLHF.

The CDR3: CSLGQGRYGYTF. CDR3 in DNA: TGCAGCCTTGGACAGGGACGTTATGGCTACACCTTC. J is TRBJ1-2 and V is TRBV29-1, with 8 bases fitting TRBD1. The germline gives CDR1 SQVTM, CDR2 ANQGSEA. This CDR3 has 12 residues. Trimming took 8 bases from V and 5 from J; bases not matched to a gene: 7.

The gene calls are TRBV14 and TRBJ1-1; possible D gene TRBD1, 5 bases. Germline CDR1 SGHDN, CDR2 FVKESK. V dropped 4 bases and J dropped 2 bases, with 14 bases sitting between them. There are 15 residues in the CDR3. The CDR3 sequence: CASSPRDRPNTEAFF. CDR3 coding DNA: TGTGCCAGCAGCCCCCGGGACCGACCTAACACTGAAGCTTTCTTT.

This chain joins TRBV7-3 and TRBJ2-2; D is perhaps TRBD1 (5 bases). Germline-derived CDR1 and CDR2 are SGHTA and FQGTGA. Trimming pared 6 bases from V and 1 base from J, leaving 12 bases between. The CDR3 is made up of 15 amino acids. This CDR3 is CASRFNQGNTGELFF. For the CDR3, the DNA is TGTGCCAGCAGGTTTAACCAGGGGAACACCGGGGAGCTGTTTTTT. The variable domain in full, with the rest retrieved from reference TRBV7-3 and TRBJ2-2, is GAGVSQTPSNKVTEKGKYVELRCDPISGHTALYWYRQSLGQGPEFLIYFQGTGAADDSGLPNDRFFAVRPEGSVSTLKIQRTERGDSAVYLCASRFNQGNTGELFFGEGSRLTVL.

The chain links TRBV11-2 to TRBJ1-5, with TRBD1 as a possible D gene (5 bases). Deletions cut 5 bases from V and 5 bases from J, with 16 bases between. The CDR3 runs to 15 residues. Per germline, CDR1 SGHAT and CDR2 FQNNGV. CDR3 DNA sequence: TGTGCCAGCAGCCCGGGGCCCGGTTCCCATCAGCCCCAGCATTTT. Protein: CASSPGPGSHQPQHF.